The TCR beta chain described here comes from a study of cytomegalovirus exposure and HLA in healthy donors. Study-level findings and limits: Later on, an analysis found that several of the most significant clusters appeared to be linked to common viral pathogens, which included parvovirus B19.

Points on this clone: Its antigen is as yet unknown.

Germline CDR1 is ENHRY and CDR2 is SYGVKD. Trimming at V came to 3 bases and at J to 4 bases, leaving 6 bases not matched to a gene. The CDR3 contains 16 residues. The PCR was carried out with 60 Vbeta primers and 13 Jbeta primers. Assay used: immunoSEQ multiplex PCR; TCRdb lists only in-frame clones, some missing. The sample shows under 250,000 clones, approximately 80% of them seen only once. The receptor was isolated from a boy between 2 and 10 years old in good health and CMV-seronegative. The chain is built from TRBV10-3 and TRBJ2-2; 9 bases align to TRBD1. Sequenced material: PBMCs. The CDR3 is CAISDPGTGPTGELFF. The DNA of the CDR3 is TGTGCCATCAGTGATCCCGGGACAGGGCCCACCGGGGAGCTGTTTTTT.